This TCR beta chain was retrieved from a study of T cell responses to AZD1222 COVID-19 vaccine. The table came from immunoSEQ multiplex PCR; TCRdb's copy has only in-frame clones and leaves some out. Of 100,000 to 150,000 clones listed, 80% to 90% are singletons. The CDR3 sequence is 13 residues long. Germline trimming cut 5 bases from V and 4 bases from J; bases unmatched to any gene: 4. Germline-derived CDR1 and CDR2 are PRHDT and FYEKMQ (reference sequence). This clone appeared a single time. The chain recombines TRBV13 with TRBJ2-7; TRBD1 matches 8 bases. The origin of this receptor is an adult in good health. The sample here was peripheral blood, taken on day 0 of AZD1222 vaccination. The CDR3 sequence: CASSPGQGYEQYF. Written as DNA, the CDR3 is TGTGCCAGCAGCCCCGGACAGGGTTACGAGCAGTACTTC.